The source of this T cell receptor (beta chain) is a study of blood T cell repertoires in COVID-19. The method was immunoSEQ multiplex PCR; TCRdb's version includes in-frame clones alone and lacks a portion of them. The sample lists 150,000 to 200,000 clones, 80% to 90% occurring once. During active infection, Seattle patients enrolled and were then monitored through disease. The V gene lost 5 bases and the J gene lost 10 bases, with 9 bases spanning the gap. CDR3 length: 11 amino acids. The germline V gene has CDR1 DFQATT and CDR2 SNEGSKA (reference sequence). The sequenced sample was peripheral blood. The chain has TRBV20-1 and TRBJ1-6; no definite D call. The sequence came from a woman of 80 years or more with COVID-19, enrolled during active disease. The CDR3 region has the DNA TGCAGTGCTGTCGGAGAGTCACCCCTCCACTTT. Its protein is CSAVGESPLHF.